These T cell receptor beta chains were read from a single sample in a study of siplizumab effects on memory and regulatory T cells. Profiled with immunoSEQ multiplex PCR; TCRdb holds only in-frame clones, not every one. The sample lists more than 75,000 clones; roughly 93% were seen once. The sequenced material came from CD8+ T cells sorted from blood. All receptors derive from a human donor in good health. Both conserved end residues are part of each CDR3. The order of the fields is clone size, V gene, D gene, J gene, CDR3 protein, CDR3 DNA. D genes are given only for firm matches. Some rows have no size entry. The others give once, few or many, or a class for an expanded clone.

clone_size: once; v_call: TRBV19; d_call: .; j_call: TRBJ1-5; cdr3_aa: CASSEHYGGLQPQHF; cdr3_nt: TGTGCCAGTAGTGAACACTACGGGGGGCTTCAGCCCCAGCATTTT
clone_size: .; v_call: TRBV29-1; d_call: .; j_call: TRBJ2-2; cdr3_aa: CSVEQGRYTGELFF; cdr3_nt: TGCAGCGTTGAGCAGGGGCGATACACCGGGGAGCTGTTTTTT
clone_size: .; v_call: TRBV15; d_call: .; j_call: TRBJ2-2; cdr3_aa: CATSRDRGGELFF; cdr3_nt: TGTGCCACCAGCAGAGATCGAGGCGGGGAGCTGTTTTTT
clone_size: .; v_call: TRBV5-4; d_call: .; j_call: TRBJ1-1; cdr3_aa: CASSLAQGGTEAFF; cdr3_nt: TGTGCCAGCAGCTTGGCGCAGGGAGGCACTGAAGCTTTCTTT
clone_size: once; v_call: TRBV4-1; d_call: TRBD1; j_call: TRBJ1-1; cdr3_aa: CASSHRGLSTEAFF; cdr3_nt: TGCGCCAGCAGCCACAGGGGGCTGTCCACTGAAGCTTTCTTT
clone_size: .; v_call: TRBV19; d_call: TRBD2; j_call: TRBJ2-7; cdr3_aa: CASSPTSGRNNEQYF; cdr3_nt: TGTGCCAGTAGCCCGACTAGCGGGAGAAACAACGAGCAGTACTTC
clone_size: .; v_call: TRBV9; d_call: TRBD2; j_call: TRBJ2-3; cdr3_aa: CASSLGLAGAISTDTQYF; cdr3_nt: TGTGCCAGCAGTCTCGGACTAGCGGGGGCCATAAGCACAGATACGCAGTATTTT
clone_size: once; v_call: TRBV27; d_call: .; j_call: TRBJ1-5; cdr3_aa: CASSLGAGGNQPQHF; cdr3_nt: TGTGCCAGCAGTTTAGGGGCGGGTGGCAATCAGCCCCAGCATTTT
clone_size: .; v_call: TRBV6-1; d_call: .; j_call: TRBJ1-2; cdr3_aa: CASSEWTDNYGYTF; cdr3_nt: TGTGCCAGCAGTGAATGGACAGATAACTATGGCTACACCTTC
clone_size: .; v_call: TRBV2; d_call: TRBD2; j_call: TRBJ2-3; cdr3_aa: CASSVRGGADTQYF; cdr3_nt: TGTGCCAGCAGTGTGCGGGGGGGCGCAGATACGCAGTATTTT
clone_size: .; v_call: TRBV19; d_call: .; j_call: TRBJ1-3; cdr3_aa: CASSIGNTIYF; cdr3_nt: TGTGCCAGTAGTATTGGAAACACCATATATTTT
clone_size: .; v_call: TRBV6-5; d_call: .; j_call: TRBJ1-2; cdr3_aa: CASSSRDDYGYTF; cdr3_nt: TGTGCCAGCAGTTCCAGGGACGACTATGGCTACACCTTC
clone_size: .; v_call: TRBV11-2; d_call: TRBD2; j_call: TRBJ2-1; cdr3_aa: CASSSTSGTMLNEQFF; cdr3_nt: TGTGCCAGCAGCTCGACTAGCGGGACTATGTTGAATGAGCAGTTCTTC